This is a list of T cell receptor beta chains from one sample in a study of T-cell reconstitution after alpha-beta-depleted transplantation in children. TCRdb reprocessed the PCR reads with MiXCR, giving one entry per CDR3 protein. This table holds around 480,000 distinct CDR3 sequences, about 30% found once. Sequences were derived from PBMCs from the stem cell graft donor, sampled from the stem cell graft. These receptors originate from a human donor who donated a stem cell graft to a child with aplastic anemia. Both conserved end residues are part of each CDR3. Each record gives: clone size, V gene, J gene, CDR3 length, D gene, CDR3 protein, CDR3 DNA. A D gene is named only where the DNA matches it firmly. Size tells how often a clone was seen (once, few, many) or the class of an expanded clone, and some rows leave it out.

clone_size: -; v_call: TRBV15; j_call: TRBJ2-2; cdr3_length: 14; d_call: -; cdr3_aa: CATGDSAGAGELFF; cdr3_nt: TGTGCCACGGGAGACAGCGCCGGGGCCGGGGAGCTGTTTTTT
clone_size: -; v_call: TRBV20-1; j_call: TRBJ2-7; cdr3_length: 13; d_call: TRBD2; cdr3_aa: CSARVGRVNEQYF; cdr3_nt: TGCAGTGCTAGGGTCGGGAGGGTCAACGAGCAGTACTTC
clone_size: -; v_call: TRBV5-1; j_call: TRBJ2-3; cdr3_length: 16; d_call: TRBD1; cdr3_aa: CASRPPGQGSTDTQYF; cdr3_nt: TGCGCCAGCAGGCCTCCGGGACAGGGTAGCACAGATACGCAGTATTTT
clone_size: -; v_call: TRBV12-3/TRBV12-4; j_call: TRBJ1-6; cdr3_length: 14; d_call: -; cdr3_aa: CASSFRLESSPLHF; cdr3_nt: TGTGCCAGCAGTTTTAGGTTGGAAAGTTCACCCCTCCACTTT
clone_size: few; v_call: TRBV7-2; j_call: TRBJ2-3; cdr3_length: 16; d_call: -; cdr3_aa: CASSLEGEFRTDTQYF; cdr3_nt: TGTGCCAGCAGCTTAGAGGGGGAGTTTCGCACAGATACGCAGTATTTT
clone_size: few; v_call: TRBV7-7; j_call: TRBJ2-5; cdr3_length: 14; d_call: TRBD1; cdr3_aa: CASSLAGQRETQYF; cdr3_nt: TGTGCCAGCAGCTTAGCGGGACAGAGGGAGACCCAGTACTTC
clone_size: -; v_call: TRBV12-3/TRBV12-4; j_call: TRBJ2-2; cdr3_length: 13; d_call: -; cdr3_aa: CASSLRGLGELFF; cdr3_nt: TGTGCCAGCAGTTTACGAGGACTCGGGGAGCTGTTTTTT
clone_size: few; v_call: TRBV20-1; j_call: TRBJ1-2; cdr3_length: 13; d_call: TRBD1; cdr3_aa: CSATRDSNYGYTF; cdr3_nt: TGCAGTGCTACCCGGGACAGCAACTATGGCTACACCTTC
clone_size: few; v_call: TRBV20-1; j_call: TRBJ1-2; cdr3_length: 14; d_call: TRBD1; cdr3_aa: CSARGTGGADGYTF; cdr3_nt: TGCAGTGCTAGGGGGACAGGGGGCGCCGATGGCTACACCTTC
clone_size: few; v_call: TRBV20-1; j_call: TRBJ1-2; cdr3_length: 12; d_call: -; cdr3_aa: CSASWDNYGYTF; cdr3_nt: TGCAGTGCTAGTTGGGACAACTATGGCTACACCTTC
clone_size: few; v_call: TRBV6-5; j_call: TRBJ2-3; cdr3_length: 17; d_call: -; cdr3_aa: CASSYSHGGKHTDTQYF; cdr3_nt: TGTGCCAGCAGTTACTCGCATGGCGGGAAACACACAGATACGCAGTATTTT
clone_size: many; v_call: TRBV9; j_call: TRBJ1-3; cdr3_length: 15; d_call: -; cdr3_aa: CASSVSEGGGNTIYF; cdr3_nt: TGTGCCAGCAGCGTATCCGAGGGCGGTGGAAACACCATATATTTT
clone_size: -; v_call: TRBV20-1; j_call: TRBJ2-1; cdr3_length: 16; d_call: TRBD2; cdr3_aa: CSARGHASGSLNEQFF; cdr3_nt: TGCAGTGCTAGAGGTCACGCCAGCGGGAGTTTAAATGAGCAGTTCTTC
clone_size: -; v_call: TRBV12-3/TRBV12-4; j_call: TRBJ2-7; cdr3_length: 13; d_call: -; cdr3_aa: CASSRSGPSEQYF; cdr3_nt: TGTGCCAGCAGTCGCAGCGGCCCCTCCGAGCAGTACTTC
clone_size: few; v_call: TRBV14; j_call: TRBJ2-1; cdr3_length: 14; d_call: TRBD2; cdr3_aa: CASSRLAGYNEQFF; cdr3_nt: TGTGCCAGCAGCCGACTAGCGGGCTACAATGAGCAGTTCTTC
clone_size: few; v_call: TRBV12-3/TRBV12-4; j_call: TRBJ2-5; cdr3_length: 14; d_call: TRBD1; cdr3_aa: CASSLADREETQYF; cdr3_nt: TGTGCCAGCAGTTTAGCGGACAGGGAAGAGACCCAGTACTTC
clone_size: -; v_call: TRBV5-4; j_call: TRBJ2-5; cdr3_length: 15; d_call: -; cdr3_aa: CASSRSWGSDETQYF; cdr3_nt: TGTGCCAGCAGCCGGAGCTGGGGGTCTGATGAGACCCAGTACTTC
clone_size: -; v_call: TRBV27; j_call: TRBJ1-4; cdr3_length: 13; d_call: TRBD1; cdr3_aa: CASSPGQDEKLFF; cdr3_nt: TGTGCCAGCAGTCCGGGACAGGATGAAAAACTGTTTTTT
clone_size: -; v_call: TRBV6-2/TRBV6-3; j_call: TRBJ2-1; cdr3_length: 16; d_call: TRBD1; cdr3_aa: CASSRGQGATYNEQFF; cdr3_nt: TGTGCCAGCAGCCGAGGACAGGGGGCGACCTACAATGAGCAGTTCTTC
clone_size: -; v_call: TRBV5-1; j_call: TRBJ1-2; cdr3_length: 13; d_call: -; cdr3_aa: CASHVTGSSGYTF; cdr3_nt: TGCGCCAGCCACGTAACAGGGTCGAGCGGCTACACCTTC
clone_size: -; v_call: TRBV5-4; j_call: TRBJ2-2; cdr3_length: 14; d_call: -; cdr3_aa: CASSFTDSPGELFF; cdr3_nt: TGTGCCAGCAGCTTCACGGACAGCCCCGGGGAGCTGTTTTTT
clone_size: -; v_call: TRBV7-2; j_call: TRBJ2-5; cdr3_length: 12; d_call: -; cdr3_aa: CASSLSRETQYF; cdr3_nt: TGTGCCAGCAGCTTATCCCGGGAGACCCAGTACTTC
clone_size: few; v_call: TRBV7-2; j_call: TRBJ1-2; cdr3_length: 16; d_call: -; cdr3_aa: CASSLGRQRTNYGYTF; cdr3_nt: TGTGCCAGCAGCTTAGGCCGACAGAGGACTAACTATGGCTACACCTTC
clone_size: -; v_call: TRBV9; j_call: TRBJ1-2; cdr3_length: 17; d_call: -; cdr3_aa: CASSSRLAGPANYGYTF; cdr3_nt: TGTGCCAGCAGTTCCCGCCTAGCGGGCCCAGCTAACTATGGCTACACCTTC
clone_size: few; v_call: TRBV6-1; j_call: TRBJ2-2; cdr3_length: 16; d_call: -; cdr3_aa: CASNSKGSGYTGELFF; cdr3_nt: TGTGCCAGCAACTCAAAGGGGAGTGGGTACACCGGGGAGCTGTTTTTT
clone_size: -; v_call: TRBV28; j_call: TRBJ2-7; cdr3_length: 15; d_call: TRBD1; cdr3_aa: CASSLWGDRTYEQYF; cdr3_nt: TGTGCCAGCAGTTTATGGGGGGACAGAACCTACGAGCAGTACTTC
clone_size: -; v_call: TRBV6-5; j_call: TRBJ2-2; cdr3_length: 13; d_call: -; cdr3_aa: CASSYGGTGELFF; cdr3_nt: TGTGCCAGCAGTTACGGCGGGACCGGGGAGCTGTTTTTT
clone_size: few; v_call: TRBV29-1; j_call: TRBJ2-5; cdr3_length: 12; d_call: TRBD2; cdr3_aa: CSVGGRGETQYF; cdr3_nt: TGCAGCGTTGGGGGGAGGGGAGAGACCCAGTACTTC
clone_size: -; v_call: TRBV15; j_call: TRBJ2-3; cdr3_length: 12; d_call: -; cdr3_aa: CATSSLVPTQYF; cdr3_nt: TGTGCCACCAGCAGTCTAGTCCCTACGCAGTATTTT
clone_size: few; v_call: TRBV12-5; j_call: TRBJ1-5; cdr3_length: 14; d_call: -; cdr3_aa: CASGLGRVDQPQHF; cdr3_nt: TGTGCTAGTGGTTTGGGACGTGTCGATCAGCCCCAGCATTTT
clone_size: -; v_call: TRBV6-2/TRBV6-3; j_call: TRBJ2-5; cdr3_length: 15; d_call: -; cdr3_aa: CASSPHRGGKETQYF; cdr3_nt: TGTGCCAGCAGTCCGCACAGGGGAGGAAAAGAGACCCAGTACTTC
clone_size: -; v_call: TRBV4-3; j_call: TRBJ2-7; cdr3_length: 14; d_call: -; cdr3_aa: CASSQVARGYEQYF; cdr3_nt: TGCGCCAGCAGCCAAGTGGCCAGAGGATACGAGCAGTACTTC
clone_size: few; v_call: TRBV6-5; j_call: TRBJ2-1; cdr3_length: 18; d_call: TRBD2; cdr3_aa: CASSYASGRTGNTNEQFF; cdr3_nt: TGTGCCAGCAGTTACGCCAGCGGGAGAACGGGAAATACGAATGAGCAGTTCTTC
clone_size: few; v_call: TRBV24-1; j_call: TRBJ1-1; cdr3_length: 13; d_call: -; cdr3_aa: CATSNSMNTEAFF; cdr3_nt: TGTGCCACCAGTAACTCCATGAACACTGAAGCTTTCTTT
clone_size: -; v_call: TRBV28; j_call: TRBJ1-1; cdr3_length: 12; d_call: -; cdr3_aa: CASRRYGTEAFF; cdr3_nt: TGTGCCAGCAGGCGGTATGGGACTGAAGCTTTCTTT
clone_size: -; v_call: TRBV15; j_call: TRBJ2-3; cdr3_length: 14; d_call: -; cdr3_aa: CATSRDIAPDTQYF; cdr3_nt: TGTGCCACCAGCAGAGATATCGCCCCAGATACGCAGTATTTT
clone_size: -; v_call: TRBV29-1; j_call: TRBJ2-7; cdr3_length: 16; d_call: TRBD2; cdr3_aa: CSVETQTSGSLYEQYF; cdr3_nt: TGCAGCGTTGAAACTCAGACTAGCGGGAGTCTATACGAGCAGTACTTC
clone_size: few; v_call: TRBV5-5; j_call: TRBJ2-3; cdr3_length: 14; d_call: TRBD1; cdr3_aa: CASSYDRVTDTQYF; cdr3_nt: TGTGCCAGCAGCTATGACAGGGTTACAGATACGCAGTATTTT
clone_size: -; v_call: TRBV6-1; j_call: TRBJ2-5; cdr3_length: 14; d_call: -; cdr3_aa: CASSESRGFMGQYF; cdr3_nt: TGTGCCAGCAGTGAATCCCGGGGGTTTATGGGCCAGTACTTC
clone_size: -; v_call: TRBV12-3/TRBV12-4; j_call: TRBJ2-6; cdr3_length: 15; d_call: -; cdr3_aa: CASSVLSSGANVLTF; cdr3_nt: TGTGCCAGCAGCGTACTAAGCTCTGGGGCCAACGTCCTGACTTTC
clone_size: few; v_call: TRBV7-2; j_call: TRBJ1-2; cdr3_length: 15; d_call: -; cdr3_aa: CASSLTGTNNYGYTF; cdr3_nt: TGTGCCAGCAGCTTGACCGGGACAAATAACTATGGCTACACCTTC
clone_size: -; v_call: TRBV19; j_call: TRBJ2-2; cdr3_length: 15; d_call: TRBD1; cdr3_aa: CASTRTGGVPGELFF; cdr3_nt: TGTGCCAGTACTAGGACAGGGGGCGTCCCCGGGGAGCTGTTTTTT
clone_size: -; v_call: TRBV20-1; j_call: TRBJ2-1; cdr3_length: 17; d_call: TRBD2; cdr3_aa: CSARDPRGGSGYNEQFF; cdr3_nt: TGCAGTGCTAGAGATCCGCGAGGCGGGAGTGGCTACAATGAGCAGTTCTTC
clone_size: -; v_call: TRBV6-2/TRBV6-3; j_call: TRBJ2-1; cdr3_length: 15; d_call: -; cdr3_aa: CATAWGLGSYNEQFF; cdr3_nt: TGTGCCACCGCGTGGGGCTTGGGCTCCTACAATGAGCAGTTCTTC
clone_size: -; v_call: TRBV7-2; j_call: TRBJ2-1; cdr3_length: 11; d_call: -; cdr3_aa: CASRAGAEQFF; cdr3_nt: TGTGCCAGCCGCGCGGGGGCTGAGCAGTTCTTC